The 28 T cell receptor beta chains in this list originate from one sample, sequenced in a study of post-analysis software for immune sequencing data. Overall study findings and caveats: Elevated frequency relative to controls characterized several TRBV segments in patients, TRBV5-6, TRBV5-1 and TRBV20-1 among them.

Antigens for these TCRs are unknown. The library was made from cDNA and included unique molecular identifiers. TCRdb independently ran MiXCR on the PCR reads; one entry per CDR3 protein. The table shows under 650,000 distinct CDR3 sequences, with 44% occurring only once. The sequenced material came from blood. The source of these receptors is a girl aged 10 to 17 with multiple sclerosis.

The genes are TRBV6-5 and TRBJ2-1; 7 bases line up with TRBD1. This CDR3 contains 15 residues. Germline CDR1 reads MNHEY; CDR2 reads SVGAGI. Unmatched junction bases numbered 5, after V lost 6 bases and J lost 0 bases. The CDR3 is CASRQTGSSYNEQFF. The CDR3 region has the DNA TGTGCCAGCAGACAGACAGGGAGCTCCTACAATGAGCAGTTCTTC.

The genes are TRBV7-2 and TRBJ1-1; 9 positions agree with TRBD1. The CDR3 runs 12 residues. From germline, CDR1 is SGHTA and CDR2 FQGNSA. The V and J ends lost 1 base and 11 bases, in that order; junction bases with no gene match: 2. CDR3 in amino acids: CASSLDRGQAFF. CDR3 nucleotide sequence: TGTGCCAGCAGCTTAGACAGGGGGCAGGCTTTCTTT.

The rearrangement joins TRBV5-1 to TRBJ1-2; 7 nucleotides line up with TRBD1. The CDR3 runs to 14 residues. Trimming at V came to 4 bases and at J to 4 bases, leaving 7 bases not matched to a gene. Germline CDR1 is SGHRS and CDR2 is YFSETQ. CDR3 residues: CASSAYRDSYGYTF. The CDR3, as DNA: TGCGCCAGCAGCGCGTACCGGGACAGCTATGGCTACACCTTC.

A few counts support this clonotype. The genes are TRBV6-2 or TRBV6-3 and TRBJ1-1; no definite D call. The CDR3 length is 15 residues. The germline V and J ends were trimmed by 4 bases and 5 bases, with 17 bases remaining between them. Germline V gene data show CDR1 as MNHEY and CDR2 as SVGEGT. CDR3 sequence reads: CASSLSRPPGTEAFF. The CDR3 coding sequence is TGTGCCAGCAGTTTATCCCGGCCCCCGGGGACTGAAGCTTTCTTT.

The genes are TRBV6-1 and TRBJ1-2; 7 positions agree with TRBD1. The germline CDR1 and CDR2 sequences are MNHNS and SASEGT. V shed 3 bases, J shed 8 bases, and the junction held 9 bases outside the gene matches. The CDR3 loop spans 14 amino acids. The CDR3 loop reads CASSEGQTVAGYTF. CDR3 nucleotide sequence: TGTGCCAGCAGTGAGGGACAGACAGTAGCGGGCTACACCTTC.

This rearrangement joins TRBV7-9 to TRBJ2-6; a weak D match, TRBD2 (5 bases). The length of the CDR3 is 16 residues. Trimming took 1 base from V and 3 from J, leaving 10 bases between them. Germline V CDR1 and CDR2: SEHNR, FQNEAQ (reference sequence). CDR3 bases: TGTGCCAGCAGCTTAGGCTCCGGAGGTGGGGCCAACGTCCTGACTTTC. Amino acid sequence: CASSLGSGGGANVLTF. Filled out from reference TRBV7-9 and TRBJ2-6, the complete variable domain reads DTGVSQNPRHKITKRGQNVTFRCDPISEHNRLYWYRQTLGQGPEFLTYFQNEAQLEKSRLLSDRFSAERPKGSFSTLEIQRTEQGDSAMYLCASSLGSGGGANVLTFGAGSRLTVL.

The chain is built from TRBV20-1 and TRBJ2-3; TRBD1 matches 9 bases. The germline gives CDR1 DFQATT, CDR2 SNEGSKA (reference sequence). The CDR3 contains 16 residues. The J segment lost 6 bases and the V segment lost 0 bases, leaving 10 bases of the junction unmatched. CDR3 DNA: TGCAGTGCTAGAGATTTCAACAGGGGGCCGGCGGATACGCAGTATTTT. It is translated as CSARDFNRGPADTQYF.

The chain joins TRBV7-6 to TRBJ1-1, with 11 bases that match TRBD1. Germline V gives CDR1 SGHVS, CDR2 FNYEAQ. The trim removed 1 base at V and 5 bases at J, leaving 9 bases unmatched. This CDR3 contains 17 residues. The CDR3 spells CASSLEVGGQGGTEAFF. CDR3 in DNA: TGTGCCAGCAGCTTAGAGGTGGGGGGACAGGGGGGTACTGAAGCTTTCTTT.

The V call is TRBV12-3 or TRBV12-4, the J call TRBJ1-2; D is unresolved. Trimming took 2 bases from V and 0 from J, leaving 7 bases between them. The CDR3 runs to 14 residues. As DNA, the CDR3 is TGTGCCAGCAGTTTACAAGAATCTAACTATGGCTACACCTTC. Translated, it gives CASSLQESNYGYTF.

The sample holds a few counts of this clonotype. The V and J genes are TRBV20-1 and TRBJ2-1; 13 bases map to TRBD2. The CDR3 runs to 15 residues. V shed 0 bases and J 6 bases; nucleotides not matched to a gene: 2. Looked up from germline, CDR1 is DFQATT and CDR2 is SNEGSKA (reference sequence). The CDR3 is CSAREGLAGLNEQFF. The CDR3 DNA is TGCAGTGCTAGAGAGGGACTAGCGGGACTCAATGAGCAGTTCTTC.

The rearrangement links TRBV7-2 to TRBJ2-3, with 9 bases identical to TRBD2. The germline V gene has CDR1 SGHTA and CDR2 FQGNSA. Trimming at V came to 4 bases and at J to 3 bases, leaving 5 bases not matched to a gene. The CDR3 runs to 15 residues. The CDR3 protein is CASSSGLAYTDTQYF. The DNA for the CDR3 is TGTGCCAGCAGCTCGGGACTAGCATATACAGATACGCAGTATTTT.

The chain links TRBV25-1 to TRBJ2-5, with D unresolved. CDR1 is MGHDK and CDR2 is SYGVNS in the germline V gene. V was clipped by 1 base and J by 4 bases, with 10 bases between them. The CDR3 is 14 residues long. The chain's CDR3 is CASSESEWGETQYF. The CDR3 DNA follows: TGTGCCAGCAGTGAATCGGAGTGGGGAGAGACCCAGTACTTC.

V gene TRBV6-5 combines with J gene TRBJ2-4, with a weak D call TRBD1 (6 bases). The DNA end is a closer match to TRBJ2-5, so the J assignment may be wrong. CDR1 and CDR2 (germline): MNHEY, SVGAGI. The CDR3 loop spans 15 amino acids. CDR3 coding DNA: TGTGCCAGCAGTTCCGAAACACAGGGCGGGGAGACCCAGTACTTC. Its protein is CASSSETQGGETQYF.

A single count supports this clonotype. V usage is TRBV7-9 and J usage is TRBJ2-1; D gene uncertain. The CDR3 totals 17 residues. In germline, CDR1 is SEHNR, CDR2 FQNEAQ (reference sequence). Trimming left V 4 bases short and J 0 bases short, with 16 bases between. The CDR3 bases are TGTGCCAGCAGCTCACCACGCCTCGCGCACTCCTACAATGAGCAGTTCTTC. It encodes CASSSPRLAHSYNEQFF.

This clonotype occurred a few times. This chain connects TRBV10-3 to TRBJ2-1; 11 bases are shared with TRBD2. This CDR3 has 18 amino acids. Germline CDR1 ENHRY, CDR2 SYGVKD. V was clipped by 0 bases and J by 0 bases; unmatched bases: 4. For the CDR3, the DNA is TGTGCCATCAGTGAGTCGACTAGCGGGGACAGCTCCTACAATGAGCAGTTCTTC. Residues: CAISESTSGDSSYNEQFF.

The J gene is TRBJ2-1, the V gene TRBV29-1, with 8 bases identical to TRBD2. The CDR3 totals 13 residues. Per germline, CDR1 SQVTM and CDR2 ANQGSEA. Trimming cost V 3 bases and J 6 bases; bases outside gene matches: 4. This CDR3 is CSVEVGGANEQFF. CDR3 DNA sequence: TGCAGCGTTGAGGTCGGGGGGGCCAATGAGCAGTTCTTC.

The gene calls are TRBV7-6 and TRBJ2-3; possibly TRBD1 for D (5 bases). Germline CDR1 and CDR2: SGHVS and FNYEAQ. The ends were cut back, 0 bases at V and 2 bases at J, with 12 bases in the middle. The CDR3 has 16 amino acids. CDR3 protein: CASSLAGAFSTDTQYF. The DNA for the CDR3 is TGTGCCAGCAGCTTAGCAGGGGCCTTCTCCACAGATACGCAGTATTTT.

The rearrangement joins TRBV10-3 to TRBJ1-5; 7 nucleotides line up with TRBD1. Germline CDR1 and CDR2: ENHRY and SYGVKD. The CDR3 runs to 15 residues. Unmatched junction bases numbered 5, after V lost 2 bases and J lost 4 bases. The CDR3 DNA reads as TGTGCCATCAGTGAGAGGGACAGCGGAAATCAGCCCCAGCATTTT. Translating it yields CAISERDSGNQPQHF.

This chain joins TRBV15 and TRBJ2-2; the D gene is possibly TRBD1 (5 bases). V lost 1 base and J 3 bases, leaving 9 bases between the germline ends. The germline V gene encodes CDR1 LNHNV and CDR2 YYDKDF (reference sequence). The CDR3 loop spans 15 amino acids. CDR3 in amino acids: CATSRGVGHTGELFF. The CDR3 DNA follows: TGTGCCACCAGCAGAGGGGTGGGGCACACCGGGGAGCTGTTTTTT.

The chain uses TRBV27 and TRBJ2-1; the match to TRBD1 covers 9 bases. After removal of 5 bases from V and 12 bases from J, the junction contained 2 bases not matched to a gene. The CDR3 covers 11 residues. Germline V lookup: CDR1 MNHEY, CDR2 SMNVEV (reference sequence). Written as DNA, the CDR3 is TGTGCCAGCAGTCCGGGACAGGGGCAGTTCTTC. Residues: CASSPGQGQFF.

The sample holds many counts of this clonotype. This chain links TRBV7-6 with TRBJ2-1; tentatively, D is TRBD1 (6 bases). The germline CDR1 and CDR2 sequences are SGHVS and FNYEAQ. This CDR3 has 11 amino acids. V lost 5 bases and J lost 10, with 9 bases in between. CDR3 nucleotides: TGTGCCAGCAGCCTGACAGGAGAGCAGTTCTTC. The encoded protein is CASSLTGEQFF.

This chain uses TRBV20-1 with TRBJ2-1; 10 nucleotides align to TRBD2. The CDR3 is 16 amino acids. The V segment lost 1 base and the J segment 0 bases; nucleotides outside the gene matches: 3. CDR1 and CDR2 (germline): DFQATT, SNEGSKA (reference sequence). The CDR3 region has the DNA TGCAGTGCTAGAGCCAGCGGGGGGGCCTCCTACAATGAGCAGTTCTTC. Its protein product is CSARASGGASYNEQFF.

The chain uses TRBV7-9 and TRBJ1-4, with 7 bases matching TRBD1. The ends lost 1 base at V and 8 bases at J; junction bases unmatched: 7. There are 15 residues in the CDR3. CDR1 and CDR2 (germline): SEHNR, FQNEAQ (reference sequence). The CDR3 DNA follows: TGTGCCAGCAGCTTAGACAGGGGTGTGACCGAAAAACTGTTTTTT. It translates to CASSLDRGVTEKLFF.

This clonotype was recorded a few times. The chain is built from TRBV12-3 or TRBV12-4 and TRBJ1-1; D not certain. CDR3 length: 15 amino acids. The V end lost 5 bases, the J end lost 1 base, and 14 bases lay between the germline ends. The CDR3 DNA follows: TGTGCCAGCAGTCCCCTCGGCCAAGGGAACACTGAAGCTTTCTTT. This codes for CASSPLGQGNTEAFF.

This chain uses TRBV4-1 with TRBJ2-2, with D possibly matching TRBD2 (5 bases). The germline gives CDR1 MGHRA, CDR2 YSYEKL. V was cut by 4 bases and J by 6 bases, with 15 bases left in between. CDR3 length: 15 residues. The CDR3 coding sequence is TGCGCCAGCAGCCGAAGCATCCTCGGGGCCGGGGAGCTGTTTTTT. This sequence encodes CASSRSILGAGELFF.

This clonotype was recorded a few times. V is TRBV5-1 and J is TRBJ2-3; D unresolved. The CDR3 is 14 amino acids. Germline CDR1 SGHRS, CDR2 YFSETQ. V was cut by 0 bases and J by 2 bases, with 7 bases left in between. The CDR3 region is CASSLVQNTDTQYF. CDR3 in DNA: TGCGCCAGCAGCTTGGTACAGAACACAGATACGCAGTATTTT. The full variable domain, rest sourced from reference TRBV5-1 and TRBJ2-3, is KAGVTQTPRYLIKTRGQQVTLSCSPISGHRSVSWYQQTPGQGLQFLFEYFSETQRNKGNFPGRFSGRQFSNSRSEMNVSTLELGDSALYLCASSLVQNTDTQYFGPGTRLTVL.

The rearrangement links TRBV29-1 to TRBJ1-2; TRBD1 might be the D (6 bases). CDR3 size: 15 residues. Germline CDR1 and CDR2: SQVTM and ANQGSEA. V lost 0 bases, J lost 4 bases, and 15 bases lay in between. The CDR3 is CSVEDRGAGSYGYTF. In nucleotides, the CDR3 is TGCAGCGTTGAAGATAGGGGGGCCGGCTCCTATGGCTACACCTTC. Using reference TRBV29-1 and TRBJ1-2 for the parts outside the CDR3, the full variable domain is SAVISQKPSRDICQRGTSLTIQCQVDSQVTMMFWYRQQPGQSLTLIATANQGSEATYESGFVIDKFPISRPNLTFSTLTVSNMSPEDSSIYLCSVEDRGAGSYGYTFGSGTRLTVV.

This chain uses TRBV7-3 with TRBJ2-3; a possible D gene is TRBD2 (7 bases). The CDR3 is 14 amino acids. Per germline, CDR1 SGHTA and CDR2 FQGTGA. V gave up 4 bases and J gave up 6 bases, with 14 bases separating them. This CDR3 reads CASSSGGGGDTQYF. Here the CDR3 DNA reads TGTGCCAGCAGCTCAGGCGGGGGCGGCGATACGCAGTATTTT.